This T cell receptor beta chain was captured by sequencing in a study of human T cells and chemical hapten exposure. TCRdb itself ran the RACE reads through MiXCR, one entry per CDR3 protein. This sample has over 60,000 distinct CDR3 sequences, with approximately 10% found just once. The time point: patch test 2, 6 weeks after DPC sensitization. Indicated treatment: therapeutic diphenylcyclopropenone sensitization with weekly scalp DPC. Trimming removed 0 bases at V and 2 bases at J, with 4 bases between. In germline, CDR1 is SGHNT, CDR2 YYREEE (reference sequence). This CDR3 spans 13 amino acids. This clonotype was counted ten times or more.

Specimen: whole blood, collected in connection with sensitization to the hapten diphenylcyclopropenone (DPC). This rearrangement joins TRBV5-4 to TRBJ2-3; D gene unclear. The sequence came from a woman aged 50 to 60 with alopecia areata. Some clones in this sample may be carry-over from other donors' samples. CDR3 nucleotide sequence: TGTGCCAGCAGCTTGGCTACCACAGATACGCAGTATTTT. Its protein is CASSLATTDTQYF.